The clone carrying this TCR beta chain was detected ten times or more. No cell fractionation was done, so the repertoire covers all unsorted peripheral blood T cells. Alpha and beta constant-region primers primed reverse transcription of approximately 460 ng RNA. Using multiplexing indices, alpha and beta chain libraries were generated apart by chain-specific third strand synthesis. TCRdb itself ran the 5' RACE reads through MiXCR, one entry per CDR3 protein. The table lists roughly 8,900 distinct CDR3 sequences, about 5.8% of them singletons. The data were obtained in a study of HIV-infected patients and healthy controls. Per germline, CDR1 LNHDA and CDR2 SQIVND (reference sequence). The CDR3 runs 13 residues. V was clipped by 3 bases and J by 4 bases; unmatched bases: 3.

Material for sequencing was blood. V gene TRBV19 combines with J gene TRBJ2-7; 7 bases are a match to TRBD1. This clonotype was obtained from an adult in good health. CDR3 protein: CASSIDREYEQYF. The CDR3 DNA is TGTGCCAGTAGTATCGACAGGGAATACGAGCAGTACTTC.